This TCR beta chain was observed in a study of a mutant IDH1 vaccine in newly diagnosed glioma (dated by TCRdb to the early 2020s). Some background on the complete study: Eight vaccinations were administered to patients in weeks 1, 3, 5, 7, 11, 15, 19 and 23, corresponding to visits V03 through V10. For exploratory analyses, around 26 treated patients had longitudinal TCRB deep sequencing done wherever samples were available. Peripheral blood was drawn at six visits: V03 (baseline), V05, V07, V10, V12 and V13. The roughly 35 treated patients were about 60% male and around 40% female, with a mean age of roughly 40 years. Before enrollment, patients had received standard therapy of radiotherapy alone, temozolomide alone, or radiochemotherapy with temozolomide; most received the combination. Vaccination started 4-6 weeks after radiotherapy alone, or was given together with temozolomide cycles in the groups whose treatment included chemotherapy.

From cysteine to phenylalanine, the CDR3 is 14 amino acids long. Only the CDR3 portion is preserved as DNA: 42 bases, with reading frame beginning at the first base. The germline ends are 9 bases apart after V is trimmed by 0 bases and J by 3 bases. The germline V gene supplies CDR1 SGDLS and CDR2 YYNGEE. Receptor libraries were prepared by the immunoSEQ multiplex PCR assay. Following the manufacturer's protocol, the hsTCRB Kit was used to amplify rearranged TCR beta chain sequences. TCRB libraries were sequenced on an Illumina MiSeq. The paper's processing steps were these. Demultiplexing, trimming and gene mapping were performed with the kit vendor's proprietary platform. Not all clones reach the TCRdb copy of this immuneACCESS table, which keeps in-frame sequences only. Checked studies attribute under half of the gap to unresolved V genes and leave the rest unexplained. That table furnishes V, J and clone size, whereas the DNA furnished D and trimming. The table for this sample lists tens of thousands of clones; roughly 79% of them were counted only once. The ten most abundant clones make up 9.5% to 13% of the sample.

What this sample's time point label stands for: week 5, during vaccination. Each vaccine dose was 300 ug of a 20-mer mutant IDH1 peptide in Montanide, given subcutaneously with topical imiquimod. The donors had newly diagnosed IDH1-mutant astrocytomas of WHO grade 3 or 4 that showed loss of nuclear ATRX. The samples were drawn from NOA16, a multicentre, single-arm, open-label phase I trial in Germany that tested a mutant IDH1 peptide vaccine in humans for the first time. Genomic DNA for TCRB sequencing was extracted from EDTA blood using the DNeasy Blood and Tissue Kit. Broader findings and caveats from the paper: Immune responses induced by the vaccine were seen in around 94% of patients across multiple MHC alleles. PBMC samples for TCRB deep sequencing were selected based on availability. Changes in the top peripheral T cell clonotypes picked up by TCRB sequencing did not appear to be linked to pseudoprogression. The authors noted that analyses of patient blood samples could not be reproduced because of sample limitations.

For this clone: This clone's antigen is unknown. The input lacks base qualities; no much larger clone sits a single base away.

The sequence joins TRBV9 to TRBJ2-5, and TRBD2 may be the D gene, going by 5 matching bases. Sequencing used PBMCs, obtained from a glioma patient whose treatment included an IDH1 peptide vaccine. The sequence came from a man aged 45-60 years with glioma. The nucleotide sequence is given as TGTGCCAGCAGCGTAGGCGGACTGGAAGAGACCCAGTACTTC. Its coded protein is CASSVGGLEETQYF.